These 9 T cell receptor beta chains came from one sample sequenced in a study of blood T cell repertoires in COVID-19. Some clones are missing from TCRdb's copy, which holds only in-frame ones; the method was immunoSEQ multiplex PCR. This table holds about 23,000 clones, over 75% found once. Sequencing was carried out using peripheral blood. Source of these receptors: a man between 65 and 80 years old in a cohort sampled during active COVID-19.

This clone was recorded only once. This rearrangement joins TRBV6-5 to TRBJ1-4; no firm D call. Germline V gives CDR1 MNHEY, CDR2 SVGAGI. The CDR3 runs 15 residues. The germline V and J ends were trimmed by 0 bases and 5 bases, with 10 bases remaining between them. CDR3 sequence (DNA): TGTGCCAGCAGTTACTCGACGAGGTTAAATGAAAAACTGTTTTTT. This gives the protein CASSYSTRLNEKLFF.

This clone showed up just once. The rearrangement links TRBV25-1 to TRBJ2-3, with D tentatively TRBD1 (5 bases). CDR1 is MGHDK, CDR2 SYGVNS, per germline. Trimming stripped 1 base from V and 5 bases from J, with 7 bases between. CDR3 length equals 13 residues. CDR3 nucleotide sequence: TGTGCCAGCAGTGAATCAGGGATAGATACGCAGTATTTT. It yields the protein CASSESGIDTQYF.

CDR3 nucleotide sequence: TGTGCCAGTAAGGCCGGGACTAGGGGCAAAAACATTCAGTACTTC. Translation gives CASKAGTRGKNIQYF. The chain carries TRBV19 and TRBJ2-4; 8 nucleotides agree with TRBD2. CDR3 length: 15 amino acids. V lost 7 bases, J lost 3 bases, and 8 bases stayed unmatched. The germline V gene encodes CDR1 LNHDA and CDR2 SQIVND (reference sequence).

The rearrangement uses TRBV6-1 and TRBJ1-1; D uncertain. Germline loops: CDR1 MNHNS, CDR2 SASEGT. The CDR3 is made up of 15 amino acids. V was cut by 0 bases and J by 1 base, with 9 bases left in between. CDR3 region: CASSEARRGNTEAFF. CDR3 coding DNA: TGTGCCAGCAGTGAAGCCCGACGGGGGAACACTGAAGCTTTCTTT.

The rearrangement uses TRBV28 and TRBJ2-7; no firm D call. The CDR3 spans 13 residues. The germline CDR1 and CDR2 sequences are MDHEN and SYDVKM. Trimming stripped 4 bases from V and 2 bases from J, with 9 bases between. The CDR3 DNA reads TGTGCCAGCAGTTCCCCCAGTCCCTACGAGCAGTACTTC. This sequence encodes CASSSPSPYEQYF.

The genes are TRBV11-3 and TRBJ2-2, with TRBD1 matching 7 bases. The CDR3 totals 15 residues. Germline V gene sequence: CDR1 SGHNT, CDR2 YENEEA. Losses at the gene ends were 6 bases for V and 4 bases for J; bases not matched to a gene: 8. The CDR3 loop reads CASRKEAGGTGELFF. The CDR3 nucleotides are TGTGCCAGCAGGAAAGAAGCAGGGGGCACCGGGGAGCTGTTTTTT.

V usage is TRBV18 and J usage is TRBJ2-3; 11 nucleotides line up with TRBD1. The V gene's germline CDR1 is KGHSH and CDR2 LQKENI. The V and J ends lost 3 bases and 4 bases, in that order; junction bases with no gene match: 9. This CDR3 spans 17 amino acids. CDR3 coding DNA: TGTGCCAGCTCACCCCCCAGGGGGACAGGGGGAGCAGATACGCAGTATTTT. The encoded protein is CASSPPRGTGGADTQYF.

The chain couples TRBV30 to TRBJ1-6, with TRBD1 identical over 8 bases. Germline V CDR1 and CDR2: GTSNPN, SVGIG (reference sequence). The CDR3 length is 14 residues. After removal of 3 bases from V and 9 bases from J, the junction contained 7 bases not matched to a gene. The CDR3 DNA reads as TGTGCCTGGAGAGGACAGGGTCAGGGTTCACCCCTCCACTTT. Encoded protein: CAWRGQGQGSPLHF.

This chain links TRBV28 with TRBJ1-5; TRBD1 might be the D (5 bases). The germline V and J ends were trimmed by 3 bases and 2 bases, with 8 bases remaining between them. Germline CDR1 and CDR2: MDHEN and SYDVKM. CDR3 size: 14 residues. CDR3 region: CASSLWGGNQPQHF. Here the CDR3 DNA reads TGTGCCAGCAGTTTGTGGGGGGGCAATCAGCCCCAGCATTTT.